These 18 T cell receptor beta chains originate from one sample sequenced in a study of cytomegalovirus exposure and HLA in healthy donors. Vbeta (60) and Jbeta (13) primers were used in the PCR. Here immunoSEQ multiplex PCR was the method, and the copy in TCRdb shows in-frame clones only, minus some. Here the sample spans roughly 120,000 clones, 77% being singletons. Sequenced sample: PBMCs. These receptors all come from a human donor in good health.

CDR3 bases: TGTGCCAGCAGTCTACCTTGGACAGGGGATGGCTACACCTTC. It encodes CASSLPWTGDGYTF. The chain joins TRBV2 to TRBJ1-2, with TRBD1 matching 9 bases. Germline lookup yields CDR1 SNHLY and CDR2 FYNNEI. J was trimmed by 6 bases and V by 5 bases; bases with no gene match: 7. The CDR3 has 14 amino acids.

The rearrangement joins TRBV11-2 to TRBJ2-2; TRBD2 agrees at 15 bases. The trim removed 5 bases at V and 6 bases at J, leaving 4 bases unmatched. Germline V gene sequence: CDR1 SGHAT, CDR2 FQNNGV. The CDR3 covers 16 residues. The CDR3 DNA sequence: TGTGCCAGCAGCCCCGGACTAGCGGGAGGGGCCGGGGAGCTGTTTTTT. This sequence encodes CASSPGLAGGAGELFF.

J is TRBJ1-5 and V is TRBV30; TRBD1 agrees at 10 bases. V was clipped by 3 bases and J by 5 bases; unmatched bases: 19. The CDR3 consists of 19 residues. From germline, CDR1 is GTSNPN and CDR2 SVGIG (reference sequence). The CDR3 spells CAWRPARDRGRGPYQPQHF. The CDR3 nucleotides read TGTGCCTGGAGACCCGCCCGAGACAGGGGGCGAGGCCCGTATCAGCCCCAGCATTTT.

The V call is TRBV7-8, the J call TRBJ2-3, with 7 bases matching TRBD1. Germline V gene sequence: CDR1 SGHVS, CDR2 FQNEAQ. CDR3 length: 13 amino acids. V gave up 7 bases and J gave up 0 bases; unmatched junction bases: 1. The CDR3 DNA sequence: TGTGCCAGCATGGGACAGAGCACAGATACGCAGTATTTT. Translation: CASMGQSTDTQYF.

The count of this clone is one. Other DNA sequences in this sample translate to the same CDR3. V is TRBV6-6 and J is TRBJ1-3; D is unclear. The V end was cut by 5 bases, the J end by 7 bases, with 21 bases between. The CDR3 sequence is 16 residues long. The V gene's germline CDR1 is MNHNY and CDR2 SVGAGI (reference sequence). CDR3 sequence reads: CASSGVRREDGNTIYF. The DNA of the CDR3 is TGTGCCAGCAGTGGCGTTCGGCGGGAAGATGGGAACACCATATATTTT.

The genes are TRBV11-3 and TRBJ1-2, with a weak D call TRBD1 (6 bases). The V gene lost 5 bases and the J gene lost 0 bases, with 16 bases spanning the gap. This CDR3 spans 16 amino acids. CDR1 SGHNT and CDR2 YENEEA come from the germline V gene. Written as DNA, the CDR3 is TGTGCCAGCAGCAGGGGGGGTCAGCGAGCTAACTATGGCTACACCTTC. This sequence encodes CASSRGGQRANYGYTF.

In nucleotides, the CDR3 is TGTGCCAGCAGTTCACCGGGACAGGGCTCTAACGAGCAGTACTTC. This encodes CASSSPGQGSNEQYF. The V and J genes are TRBV28 and TRBJ2-7; 9 positions match TRBD1. Germline V gene data show CDR1 as MDHEN and CDR2 as SYDVKM. The CDR3 sequence is 15 residues long. V lost 4 bases and J lost 5; bases outside the gene matches: 9.

This clone was picked up a small number of times. The chain couples TRBV5-1 to TRBJ2-3; the D gene is possibly TRBD1 (6 bases). Deletions cut 1 base from V and 0 bases from J, with 9 bases between. The CDR3 has 15 residues. Looked up from germline, CDR1 is SGHRS and CDR2 is YFSETQ. The CDR3 reads CASSLNTGSTDTQYF. CDR3 DNA: TGCGCCAGCAGCTTGAACACAGGGAGCACAGATACGCAGTATTTT. The variable domain in full, completed from reference TRBV5-1 and TRBJ2-3, reads KAGVTQTPRYLIKTRGQQVTLSCSPISGHRSVSWYQQTPGQGLQFLFEYFSETQRNKGNFPGRFSGRQFSNSRSEMNVSTLELGDSALYLCASSLNTGSTDTQYFGPGTRLTVL.

The chain employs TRBV27 and TRBJ2-7; D may be TRBD1 (7 bases). The CDR3 has 15 residues. V lost 5 bases, J lost 3 bases, and 17 bases lay in between. Germline V gene data show CDR1 as MNHEY and CDR2 as SMNVEV (reference sequence). This chain's CDR3 is CASSPIDRDFYEQYF. The CDR3 nucleotides are TGTGCCAGCAGTCCCATCGACAGGGACTTCTACGAGCAGTACTTC.

The chain has TRBV10-1 and TRBJ1-1; weak D call: TRBD1 (6 bases). V was cut by 7 bases and J by 4 bases, with 10 bases left in between. CDR1 WNHNN and CDR2 SYGVQD come from the germline V gene (reference sequence). The CDR3 is 12 amino acids. CDR3 nucleotide sequence: TGCGCCAGCAAACACAGGGCCACTGAAGCTTTCTTT. Its translation is CASKHRATEAFF.

This chain joins TRBV6-5 and TRBJ2-4; TRBD1 agrees at 9 bases. This CDR3 comprises 15 residues. CDR1 is MNHEY and CDR2 is SVGAGI in the germline V gene. With V trimmed by 6 bases and J by 3 bases, 6 bases remained unmatched. The CDR3 DNA reads as TGTGCCAGCAGACGAGGGACAGGGAGCAAAAACATTCAGTACTTC. Protein product: CASRRGTGSKNIQYF.

This chain joins TRBV7-6 and TRBJ2-3; D unresolved. The V gene lost 2 bases and the J gene lost 4 bases, with 10 bases spanning the gap. Looked up from germline, CDR1 is SGHVS and CDR2 is FNYEAQ. This CDR3 has 14 residues. The CDR3 coding sequence is TGTGCCAGCAGCTTAATCGGGTGGTCAGATACGCAGTATTTT. This translates into CASSLIGWSDTQYF.

This clone was detected a few times. V and J are TRBV6-6 and TRBJ1-4, with 8 positions matching TRBD1. The CDR3 consists of 15 residues. Germline lookup yields CDR1 MNHNY and CDR2 SVGAGI (reference sequence). With V trimmed by 6 bases and J by 7 bases, 10 bases remained unmatched. The CDR3 reads CASRLLTGGGEKLFF. The DNA for the CDR3 is TGTGCCAGCAGACTCCTAACAGGGGGAGGTGAAAAACTGTTTTTT.

This clone was counted only a few times. The chain carries TRBV28 and TRBJ2-5; possible D gene TRBD2, 6 bases. This CDR3 contains 16 residues. Germline loops: CDR1 MDHEN, CDR2 SYDVKM. Trimming shortened V by 2 bases and J by 2 bases, and 15 bases separated the two germline ends. Written as DNA, the CDR3 is TGTGCCAGCAGTTTAAGTGGAGGGGCGGGACAAGAGACCCAGTACTTC. Protein product: CASSLSGGAGQETQYF.

The rearrangement uses TRBV4-1 and TRBJ1-4; a possible D gene is TRBD1 (6 bases). CDR3 length: 14 residues. The V end lost 4 bases, the J end lost 8 bases, and 14 bases lay between the germline ends. In germline, CDR1 is MGHRA, CDR2 YSYEKL. CDR3 loop: CASSLNRDAEKLFF. The CDR3 region has the DNA TGCGCCAGCAGCCTAAACAGGGACGCCGAAAAACTGTTTTTT.

The gene calls are TRBV28 and TRBJ1-2; 9 nucleotides line up with TRBD1. The CDR3 totals 13 residues. The germline gives CDR1 MDHEN, CDR2 SYDVKM. V was clipped by 8 bases and J by 4 bases; unmatched bases: 5. The CDR3 DNA is TGTGCCAGCCTCGGGACAGGGCCCTATGGCTACACCTTC. It codes for CASLGTGPYGYTF.

The chain is built from TRBV5-6 and TRBJ2-2; D uncertain. Germline V gene lookup returns CDR1 SGHDT and CDR2 YYEEEE. With 0 bases removed from V and 6 bases from J, the gap between germline ends came to 6 bases. This CDR3 is built from 13 residues. CDR3 sequence: CASSLVGPGELFF. CDR3 coding DNA: TGTGCCAGCAGCTTGGTTGGGCCCGGGGAGCTGTTTTTT.

The rearrangement links TRBV11-1 to TRBJ1-1; 9 nucleotides align to TRBD1. After removal of 5 bases from V and 1 base from J, the junction contained 8 bases not matched to a gene. The CDR3 sequence is 16 residues long. Per the germline V gene, CDR1 is SGHAT and CDR2 is FQDESV (reference sequence). The CDR3 coding sequence is TGTGCCAGCAGCATAACAGGGGGCGCTGGGAACACTGAAGCTTTCTTT. Protein sequence: CASSITGGAGNTEAFF.